This section outlines one T cell receptor (beta chain) sequence together with its context. Its antigen remains unknown. The data stem from a study of cytomegalovirus exposure and HLA in healthy donors. The CDR3 is 14 amino acids. V lost 6 bases to trimming and J lost 0 bases; unmatched junction nucleotides: 3. The germline V gene has CDR1 KGHSH and CDR2 LQKENI. Study-level findings and limits: Among TCR beta chains, those listed as cytomegalovirus-associated numbered fewer than 200. Later analysis demonstrated an association between a missense DCLRE1C variant and TCR beta V- and J-gene trimming. A later analysis linked around 15,000 TCR beta sequences to HLA alleles at 0.05 false discovery rate.

The PCR had 60 Vbeta and 13 Jbeta primers. Per the authors' pipeline: In a later analysis, of tens of millions of unique beta chains, approximately 10 million appeared in at least two donors. Libraries were prepared by immunoSEQ multiplex PCR; TCRdb keeps only in-frame clonotypes and omits some of them. V, J and clone size derive from that table, while D and trimming were established from the DNA sequence. The table has approximately 220,000 clones, approximately 80% seen once; the top ten hold roughly 0.71%. This chain joins TRBV18 and TRBJ2-5; 8 nucleotides line up with TRBD2. The sample comprised PBMCs. The clonotype comes from a boy between 2 and 10 years old in good health and CMV-seronegative. The CDR3 spells CASSPGLDQETQYF. CDR3 DNA: TGTGCCAGCTCCCCGGGACTAGACCAAGAGACCCAGTACTTC. Variable domain in full (rest from reference TRBV18 and TRBJ2-5): NAGVMQNPRHLVRRRGQEARLRCSPMKGHSHVYWYRQLPEEGLKFMVYLQKENIIDESGMPKERFSAEFPKEGPSILRIQQVVRGDSAAYFCASSPGLDQETQYFGPGTRLLVL.